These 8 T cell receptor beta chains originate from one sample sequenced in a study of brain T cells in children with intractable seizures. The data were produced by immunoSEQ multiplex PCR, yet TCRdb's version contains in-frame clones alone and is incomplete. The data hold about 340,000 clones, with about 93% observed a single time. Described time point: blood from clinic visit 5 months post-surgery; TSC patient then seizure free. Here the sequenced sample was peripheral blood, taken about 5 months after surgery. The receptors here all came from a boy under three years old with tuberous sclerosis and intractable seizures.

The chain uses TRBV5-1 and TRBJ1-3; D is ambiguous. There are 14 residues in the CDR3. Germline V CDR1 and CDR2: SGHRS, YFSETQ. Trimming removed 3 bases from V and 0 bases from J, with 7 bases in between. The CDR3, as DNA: TGCGCCAGCAGCTACGATACCTCTGGAAACACCATATATTTT. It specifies CASSYDTSGNTIYF.

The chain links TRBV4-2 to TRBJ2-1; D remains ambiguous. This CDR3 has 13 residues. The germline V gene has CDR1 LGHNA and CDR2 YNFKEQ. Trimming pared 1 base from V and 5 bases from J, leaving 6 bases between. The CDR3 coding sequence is TGTGCCAGCAGCCAAGCCCTCGACAATGAGCAGTTCTTC. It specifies CASSQALDNEQFF.

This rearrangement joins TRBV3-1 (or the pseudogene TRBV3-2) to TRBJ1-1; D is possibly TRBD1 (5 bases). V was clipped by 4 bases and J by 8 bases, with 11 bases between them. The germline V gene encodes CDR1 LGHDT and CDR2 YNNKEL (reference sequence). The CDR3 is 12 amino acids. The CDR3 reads CASSPGAGEAFF. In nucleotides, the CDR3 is TGTGCCAGCAGCCCCGGGGCCGGGGAAGCTTTCTTT.

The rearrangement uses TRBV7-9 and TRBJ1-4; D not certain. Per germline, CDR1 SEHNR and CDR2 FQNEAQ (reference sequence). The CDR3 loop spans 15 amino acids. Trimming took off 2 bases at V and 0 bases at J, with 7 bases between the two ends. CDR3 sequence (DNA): TGTGCCAGCAGCTTAAGTATTGCAACTAATGAAAAACTGTTTTTT. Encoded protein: CASSLSIATNEKLFF. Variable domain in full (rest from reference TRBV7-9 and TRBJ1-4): DTGVSQNPRHKITKRGQNVTFRCDPISEHNRLYWYRQTLGQGPEFLTYFQNEAQLEKSRLLSDRFSAERPKGSFSTLEIQRTEQGDSAMYLCASSLSIATNEKLFFGSGTQLSVL.

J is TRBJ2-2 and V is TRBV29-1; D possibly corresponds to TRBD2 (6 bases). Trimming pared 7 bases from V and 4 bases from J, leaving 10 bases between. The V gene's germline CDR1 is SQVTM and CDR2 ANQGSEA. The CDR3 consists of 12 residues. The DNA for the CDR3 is TGCAGCGCTCAGGGACTCACCGGGGAGCTGTTTTTT. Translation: CSAQGLTGELFF.

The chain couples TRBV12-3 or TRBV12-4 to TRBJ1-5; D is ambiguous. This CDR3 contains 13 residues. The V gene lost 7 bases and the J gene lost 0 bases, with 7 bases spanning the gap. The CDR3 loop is CASTRYSNQPQHF. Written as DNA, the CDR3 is TGTGCCAGCACGAGGTATAGCAATCAGCCCCAGCATTTT.

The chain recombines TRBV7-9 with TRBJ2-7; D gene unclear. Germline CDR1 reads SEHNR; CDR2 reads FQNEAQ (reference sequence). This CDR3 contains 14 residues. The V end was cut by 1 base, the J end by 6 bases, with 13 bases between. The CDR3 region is CASSLEGSVVEQYF. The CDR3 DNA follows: TGTGCCAGCAGCTTAGAAGGATCCGTGGTCGAGCAGTACTTC. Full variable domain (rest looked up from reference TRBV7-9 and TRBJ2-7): DTGVSQNPRHKITKRGQNVTFRCDPISEHNRLYWYRQTLGQGPEFLTYFQNEAQLEKSRLLSDRFSAERPKGSFSTLEIQRTEQGDSAMYLCASSLEGSVVEQYFGPGTRLTVT.

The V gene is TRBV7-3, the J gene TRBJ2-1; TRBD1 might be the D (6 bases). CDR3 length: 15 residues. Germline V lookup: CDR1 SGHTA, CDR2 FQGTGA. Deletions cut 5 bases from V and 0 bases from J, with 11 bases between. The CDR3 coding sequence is TGTGCCAGCAGCCCCCTAGGGGGCTCCTACAATGAGCAGTTCTTC. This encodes CASSPLGGSYNEQFF.